This T cell receptor (beta chain) was obtained from a study of naive CD8 T cells in extremely preterm neonates. Whole-study results and caveats: Compared with all age groups, preterm neonates showed less repertoire richness. Preterm infants showed shorter CDR3s, fewer N additions and less trimming than older groups. Preterm neonates shared more CDR3 nucleotide sequences (approximately 2.7%) than older groups.

Some clones are missing from TCRdb's copy, which holds only in-frame ones; the method was immunoSEQ multiplex PCR. This sample has more than 4,500 clones; about 97% occur once, and the top ten carry around 0.6%. Without labor or membrane rupture, elective cesareans at roughly 37-41 weeks supplied term cord blood. This CDR3 is 15 amino acids long. The germline V and J ends were trimmed by 1 base and 3 bases, with 13 bases remaining between them. CDR1 and CDR2 from the germline V gene are SEHNR and FQNEAQ (reference sequence). Of note for this clone: What it binds is unknown.

Sequencing input: naive CD8+ T cells from cord blood. This chain connects TRBV7-9 to TRBJ2-7; maybe TRBD1 (5 bases). The source is a newborn in good health. The DNA for the CDR3 is TGTGCCAGCAGCTTAGGAGAGACAGTATTCTACGAGCAGTACTTC. It specifies CASSLGETVFYEQYF.